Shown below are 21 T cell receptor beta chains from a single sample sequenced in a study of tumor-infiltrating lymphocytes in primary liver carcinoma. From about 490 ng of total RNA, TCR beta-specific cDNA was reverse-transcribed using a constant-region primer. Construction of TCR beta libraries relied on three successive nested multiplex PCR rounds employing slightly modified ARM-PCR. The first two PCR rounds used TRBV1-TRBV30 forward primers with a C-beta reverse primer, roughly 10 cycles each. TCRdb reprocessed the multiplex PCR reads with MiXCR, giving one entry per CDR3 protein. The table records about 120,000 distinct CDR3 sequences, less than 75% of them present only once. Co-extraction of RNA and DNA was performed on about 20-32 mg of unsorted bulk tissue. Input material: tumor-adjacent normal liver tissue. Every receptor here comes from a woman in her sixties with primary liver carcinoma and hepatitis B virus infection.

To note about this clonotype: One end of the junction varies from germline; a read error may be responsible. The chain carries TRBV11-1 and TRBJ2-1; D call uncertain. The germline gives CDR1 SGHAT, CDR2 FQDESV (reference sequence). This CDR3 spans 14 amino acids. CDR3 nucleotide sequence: TGTGCCAACAGCCTAGAGCGTCGGGTAGCTGAGCAGTTCTTC. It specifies CANSLERRVAEQFF. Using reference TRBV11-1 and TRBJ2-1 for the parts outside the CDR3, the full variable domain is EAEVAQSPRYKITEKSQAVAFWCDPISGHATLYWYRQILGQGPELLVQFQDESVVDDSQLPKDRFSAERLKGVDSTLKIQPAELGDSAMYLCANSLERRVAEQFFGPGTRLTVL.

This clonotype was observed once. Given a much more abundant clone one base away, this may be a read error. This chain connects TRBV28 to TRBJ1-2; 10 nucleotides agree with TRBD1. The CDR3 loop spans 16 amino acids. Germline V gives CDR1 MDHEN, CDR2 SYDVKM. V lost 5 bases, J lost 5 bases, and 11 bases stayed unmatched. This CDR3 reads CASSTLKGQGLYGYTF. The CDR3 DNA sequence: TGTGCCAGCAGTACGCTGAAGGGACAGGGGCTTTATGGCTACACCTTC.

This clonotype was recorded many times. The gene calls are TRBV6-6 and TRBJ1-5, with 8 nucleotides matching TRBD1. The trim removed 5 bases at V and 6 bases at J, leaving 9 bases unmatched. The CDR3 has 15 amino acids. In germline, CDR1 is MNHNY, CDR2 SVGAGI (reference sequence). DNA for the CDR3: TGTGCCAGCAGTCCGGACAGGGCCGGTTTTCAGCCCCAGCATTTT. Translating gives CASSPDRAGFQPQHF.

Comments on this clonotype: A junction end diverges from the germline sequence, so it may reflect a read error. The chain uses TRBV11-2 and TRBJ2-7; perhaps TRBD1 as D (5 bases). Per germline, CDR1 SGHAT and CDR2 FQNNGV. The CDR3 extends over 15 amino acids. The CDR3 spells CTSSSHLGQIYEQHF. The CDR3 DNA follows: TGTACCAGCAGCTCTCACCTGGGGCAGATTTACGAGCAGCACTTC.

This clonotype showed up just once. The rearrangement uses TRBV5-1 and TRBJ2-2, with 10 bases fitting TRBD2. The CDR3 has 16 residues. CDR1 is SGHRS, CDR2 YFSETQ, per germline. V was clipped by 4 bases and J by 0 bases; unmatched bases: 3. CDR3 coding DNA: TGCGCCAGCAGCATCCTAGCGGGAGCGAACACCGGGGAGCTGTTTTTT. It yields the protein CASSILAGANTGELFF.

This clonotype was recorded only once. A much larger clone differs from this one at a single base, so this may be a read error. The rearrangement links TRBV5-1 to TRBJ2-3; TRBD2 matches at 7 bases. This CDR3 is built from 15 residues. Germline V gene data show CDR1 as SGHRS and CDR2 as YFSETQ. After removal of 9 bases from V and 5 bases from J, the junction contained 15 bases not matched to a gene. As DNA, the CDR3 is TGCGCCAACTCCTGGGGGGGAGCGGGAAGAGATACGCAGTATTTT. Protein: CANSWGGAGRDTQYF.

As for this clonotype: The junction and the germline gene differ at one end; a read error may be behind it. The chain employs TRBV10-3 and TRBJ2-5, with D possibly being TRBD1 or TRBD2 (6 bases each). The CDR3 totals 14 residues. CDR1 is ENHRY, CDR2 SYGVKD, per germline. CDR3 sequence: CAISEFGGAETKYF. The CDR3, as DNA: TGTGCCATCAGTGAGTTCGGGGGCGCAGAGACCAAGTACTTC.

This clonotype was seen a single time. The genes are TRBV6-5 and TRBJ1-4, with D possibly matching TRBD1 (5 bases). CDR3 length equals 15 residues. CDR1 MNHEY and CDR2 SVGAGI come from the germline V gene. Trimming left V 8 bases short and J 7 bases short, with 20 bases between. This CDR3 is CASGAGSMSFEKLFF. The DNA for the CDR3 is TGTGCCAGCGGGGCAGGGTCCATGTCGTTTGAAAAACTGTTTTTT.

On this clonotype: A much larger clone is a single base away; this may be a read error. The CDR3 spells CASSTGPTHTYEQYF. In DNA form, the CDR3 reads TGCGCCAGCAGCACTGGACCGACCCATACCTACGAGCAGTACTTC. The chain joins TRBV5-1 to TRBJ2-7; D unresolved. CDR1 and CDR2 (germline): SGHRS, YFSETQ. V dropped 4 bases and J dropped 2 bases, with 16 bases sitting between them. This CDR3 spans 15 amino acids.

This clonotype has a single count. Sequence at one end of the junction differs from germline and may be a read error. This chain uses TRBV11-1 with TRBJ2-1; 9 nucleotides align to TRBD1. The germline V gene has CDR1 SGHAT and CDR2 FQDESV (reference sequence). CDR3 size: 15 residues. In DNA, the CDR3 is TGTGCCAGTAGCTACCGGGACAGGGTCATCTATGAGCAGGTCTTC. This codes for CASSYRDRVIYEQVF. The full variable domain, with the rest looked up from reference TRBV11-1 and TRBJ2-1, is EAEVAQSPRYKITEKSQAVAFWCDPISGHATLYWYRQILGQGPELLVQFQDESVVDDSQLPKDRFSAERLKGVDSTLKIQPAELGDSAMYLCASSYRDRVIYEQVFGPGTRLTVL.

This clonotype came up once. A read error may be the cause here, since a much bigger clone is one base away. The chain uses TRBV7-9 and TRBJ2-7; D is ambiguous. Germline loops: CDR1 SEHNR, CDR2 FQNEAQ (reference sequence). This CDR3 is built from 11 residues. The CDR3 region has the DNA TGTGCCTGCAGCTTATACGACGAGCAGTACTTC. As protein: CACSLYDEQYF.

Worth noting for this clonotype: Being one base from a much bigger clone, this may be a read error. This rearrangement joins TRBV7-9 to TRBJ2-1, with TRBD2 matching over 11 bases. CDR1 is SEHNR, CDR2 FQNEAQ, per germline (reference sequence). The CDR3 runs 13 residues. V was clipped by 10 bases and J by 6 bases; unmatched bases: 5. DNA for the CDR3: TGTGCCATCTGTAGCGGGGGGGTCAATGAGCAGTTCTTC. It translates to CAICSGGVNEQFF. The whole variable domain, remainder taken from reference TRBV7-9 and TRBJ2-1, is DTGVSQNPRHKITKRGQNVTFRCDPISEHNRLYWYRQTLGQGPEFLTYFQNEAQLEKSRLLSDRFSAERPKGSFSTLEIQRTEQGDSAMYLCAICSGGVNEQFFGPGTRLTVL.

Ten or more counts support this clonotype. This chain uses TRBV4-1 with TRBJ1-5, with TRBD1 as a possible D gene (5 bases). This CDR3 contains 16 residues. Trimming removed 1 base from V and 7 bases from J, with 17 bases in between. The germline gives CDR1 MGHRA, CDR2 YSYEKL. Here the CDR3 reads CASSQVGELEAQPQHF. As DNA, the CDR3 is TGCGCCAGCAGCCAAGTGGGGGAGCTTGAGGCCCAGCCCCAGCATTTT.

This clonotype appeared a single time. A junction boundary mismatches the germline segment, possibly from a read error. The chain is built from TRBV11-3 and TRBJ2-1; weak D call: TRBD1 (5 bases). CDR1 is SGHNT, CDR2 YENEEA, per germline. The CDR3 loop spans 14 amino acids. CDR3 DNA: TGTGCCAGCAGTTTAGGGGCACACAACAATGGGCAATTCTTC. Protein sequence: CASSLGAHNNGQFF.

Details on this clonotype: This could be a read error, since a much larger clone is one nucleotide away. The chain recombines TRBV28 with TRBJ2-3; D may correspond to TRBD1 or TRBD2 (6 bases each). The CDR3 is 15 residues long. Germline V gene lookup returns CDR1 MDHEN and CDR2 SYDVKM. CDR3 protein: CANSLTPGGADTQYF. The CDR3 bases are TGTGCCAACAGTTTAACCCCCGGGGGCGCAGATACGCAGTATTTT.

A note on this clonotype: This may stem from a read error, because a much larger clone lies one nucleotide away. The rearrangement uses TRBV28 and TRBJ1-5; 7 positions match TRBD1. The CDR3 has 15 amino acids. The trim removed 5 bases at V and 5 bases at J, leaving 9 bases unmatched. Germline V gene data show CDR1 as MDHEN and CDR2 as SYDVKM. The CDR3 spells CASSARGPEHQPQHF. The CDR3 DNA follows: TGTGCCAGCAGTGCGAGGGGGCCAGAGCATCAGCCCCAGCATTTT.

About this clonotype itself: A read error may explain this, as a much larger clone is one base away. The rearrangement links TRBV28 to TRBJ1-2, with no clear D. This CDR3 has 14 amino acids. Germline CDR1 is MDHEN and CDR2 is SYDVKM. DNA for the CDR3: TGTGCCAACAGTCCGTCCGGGACTAACTATGGCTACACCTTC. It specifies CANSPSGTNYGYTF.

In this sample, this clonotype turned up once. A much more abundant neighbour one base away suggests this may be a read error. This CDR3 is CASSGTSRQETHYF. CDR3 in DNA: TGCGCCAGCAGCGGGACTAGCAGACAAGAGACCCATTACTTC. This chain links TRBV5-1 with TRBJ2-5; 9 nucleotides agree with TRBD2. Germline assignment: CDR1 SGHRS and CDR2 YFSETQ. The CDR3 sequence is 14 residues long.

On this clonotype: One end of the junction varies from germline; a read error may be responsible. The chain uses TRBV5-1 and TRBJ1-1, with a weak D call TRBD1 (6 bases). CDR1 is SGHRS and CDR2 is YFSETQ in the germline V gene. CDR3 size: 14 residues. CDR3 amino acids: CGSSLGTSNTEAFF. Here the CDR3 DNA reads TGCGGCAGCAGCTTAGGGACATCGAACACTGAAGCTTTCTTT. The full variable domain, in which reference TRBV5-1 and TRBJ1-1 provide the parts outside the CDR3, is KAGVTQTPRYLIKTRGQQVTLSCSPISGHRSVSWYQQTPGQGLQFLFEYFSETQRNKGNFPGRFSGRQFSNSRSEMNVSTLELGDSALYLCGSSLGTSNTEAFFGQGTRLTVV.

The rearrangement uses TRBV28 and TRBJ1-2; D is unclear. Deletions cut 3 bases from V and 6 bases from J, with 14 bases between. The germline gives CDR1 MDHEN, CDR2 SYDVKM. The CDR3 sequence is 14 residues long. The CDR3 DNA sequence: TGTGCCAGCAGTTTTCTCCTATGGTCAGATGGCTACACCTTC. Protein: CASSFLLWSDGYTF.

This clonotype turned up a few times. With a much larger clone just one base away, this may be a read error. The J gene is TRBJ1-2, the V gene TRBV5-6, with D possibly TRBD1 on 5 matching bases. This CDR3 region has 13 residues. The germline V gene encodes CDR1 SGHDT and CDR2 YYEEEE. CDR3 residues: CASRSGLGYDYTF. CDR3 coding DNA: TGTGCCAGCAGATCAGGGCTGGGCTATGACTACACCTTC.